Listed below are T cell receptor beta chains from one sample, sequenced in a study of human T cells and chemical hapten exposure. MiXCR, applied by TCRdb to the RACE reads, yields one record per CDR3 protein. The repertoire has roughly 50,000 distinct CDR3 sequences, approximately 9.9% of them found once; the top ten carry around 1.8%. The input for sequencing was whole blood, taken in connection with sensitization to the hapten diphenylcyclopropenone (DPC). The receptors here all came from a woman in her thirties or forties with alopecia areata. Some clones in this sample may be carry-over from other donors' samples. Both conserved end residues are part of each CDR3. The order of the fields is CDR3 protein, CDR3 DNA, J gene, D gene, clone size, V gene. D genes are given only for firm matches. The size entry is marked missing in some rows and otherwise reads once, few, many or a size class.

CASSLGTTGSQYF | TGTGCCAGTAGCCTCGGGACGACCGGGTCCCAGTACTTC | TRBJ2-5 | NA | many | TRBV19
CASSLAVAGDLQETQYF | TGCGCCAGCAGCTTGGCGGTAGCGGGGGACCTACAAGAGACCCAGTACTTC | TRBJ2-5 | TRBD2 | many | TRBV5-1
CSVGGQGDSPQHF | TGCAGCGTGGGGGGACAGGGTGATAGTCCCCAGCATTTT | TRBJ1-5 | TRBD1 | few | TRBV29-1
CASSQALQGTDTQYF | TGCGCCAGCAGCCAGGCGCTACAGGGTACAGATACGCAGTATTTT | TRBJ2-3 | NA | few | TRBV4-3
CASTTGGALGYTF | TGTGCCAGCACCACGGGGGGCGCGCTGGGCTACACCTTC | TRBJ1-2 | NA | NA | TRBV12-3/TRBV12-4
CATNRGGKMVPQHF | TGTGCCACCAATAGGGGAGGGAAGATGGTGCCCCAGCATTTT | TRBJ1-5 | NA | NA | TRBV19
CASSPYSPRADNSGANVLTF | TGTGCCAGCAGTCCATATTCCCCTCGGGCCGATAACTCTGGGGCCAACGTCCTGACTTTC | TRBJ2-6 | NA | NA | TRBV28
CASSPPGWGYTEAFF | TGTGCCAGCAGCCCCCCTGGATGGGGGTACACTGAAGCTTTCTTT | TRBJ1-1 | NA | many | TRBV14
CASSPGTSGGNEQFF | TGTGCCAGCAGTCCTGGGACTAGCGGGGGGAATGAGCAGTTCTTC | TRBJ2-1 | TRBD2 | many | TRBV6-4
CATSDAYGYTF | TGTGCCACCAGTGATGCCTATGGCTACACCTTC | TRBJ1-2 | NA | NA | TRBV24-1